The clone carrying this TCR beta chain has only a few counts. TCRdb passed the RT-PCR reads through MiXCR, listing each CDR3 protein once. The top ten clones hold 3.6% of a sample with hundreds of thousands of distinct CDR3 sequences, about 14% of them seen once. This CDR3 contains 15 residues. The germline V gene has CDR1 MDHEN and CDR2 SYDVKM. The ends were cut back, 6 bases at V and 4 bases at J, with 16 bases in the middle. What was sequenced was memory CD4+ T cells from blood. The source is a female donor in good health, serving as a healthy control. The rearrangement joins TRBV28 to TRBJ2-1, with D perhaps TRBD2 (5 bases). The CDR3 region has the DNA TGTGCCAGCAGGCGGGTGGCGGGCGTTTACAATGAGCAGTTCTTC. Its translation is CASRRVAGVYNEQFF.